This T cell receptor (beta chain) emerged from a study of shared clonotypes between healthy human individuals. Adult donors, all healthy and HIV-negative, had no recent acute infections or vaccinations. Genomic DNA (from each subset) was split evenly across several immunoSEQ plates. The method was immunoSEQ multiplex PCR; TCRdb's version includes in-frame clones alone and lacks a portion of them. In the table there are roughly 500,000 clones, 95% to 97% of which are singletons. About this clone: The antigen is undetermined.

Study results and limitations: A generally larger estimated richness was seen in naive subsets than in memory subsets. Clonotypes not shared had lower generation probabilities than those common to all four donors.

V was clipped by 2 bases and J by 4 bases, with 12 bases between them. This CDR3 is 15 amino acids long. In germline, CDR1 is MNHEY, CDR2 SVGAGI. The gene calls are TRBV6-5 and TRBJ2-1; no reliable D call. Material: naive CD4+ T cells sorted from blood. Subset specified: CD45RA+ positively selected. The clonotype comes from a woman under 40 in good health. The CDR3 is CASSYARSLYNEQFF. CDR3 DNA: TGTGCCAGCAGTTACGCGAGATCGTTGTACAATGAGCAGTTCTTC.